This TCR beta chain was profiled in a study of blood T cell repertoires in COVID-19. About the research overall: Acute and convalescent COVID-19 samples came from the United States, Italy and Spain. PBMCs, B-cell-depleted T cells, or T cells were the source of the cDNA or gDNA that made up the material.

Looked up from germline, CDR1 is SGHDT and CDR2 is YYEEEE. The CDR3 spans 12 residues. V was shortened by 3 bases and J by 4 bases, with 6 bases between the two germline ends. Authors' methods: From reference gene primer amplification, estimates of nucleated cell counts were derived. Clones were read by immunoSEQ multiplex PCR, and TCRdb kept only the in-frame ones, dropping some. Clone size and the V and J calls come from that table; the DNA yielded D and trimming. The data contain some 300,000 clones, around 87% of them singletons. This clonotype was obtained from a young man with active or convalescent COVID-19. Input material: peripheral blood. The rearrangement links TRBV5-6 to TRBJ2-3; no clear D gene. In DNA form, the CDR3 reads TGTGCCAGCAGCTCAATAGCAGATACGCAGTATTTT. Its protein is CASSSIADTQYF.